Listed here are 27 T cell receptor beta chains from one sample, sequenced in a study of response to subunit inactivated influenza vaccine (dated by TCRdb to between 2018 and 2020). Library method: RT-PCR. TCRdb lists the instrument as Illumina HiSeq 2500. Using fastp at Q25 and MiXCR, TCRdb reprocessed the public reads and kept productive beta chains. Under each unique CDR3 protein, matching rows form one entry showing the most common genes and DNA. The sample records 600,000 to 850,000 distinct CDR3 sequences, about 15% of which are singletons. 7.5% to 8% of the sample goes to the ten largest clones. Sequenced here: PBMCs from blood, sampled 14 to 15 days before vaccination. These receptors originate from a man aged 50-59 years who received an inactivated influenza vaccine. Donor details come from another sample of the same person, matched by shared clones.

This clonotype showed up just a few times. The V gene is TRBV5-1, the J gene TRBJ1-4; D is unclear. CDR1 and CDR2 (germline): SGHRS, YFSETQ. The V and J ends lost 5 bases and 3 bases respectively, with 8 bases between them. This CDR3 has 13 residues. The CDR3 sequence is CASRGSPNEKLFF. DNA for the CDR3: TGCGCCAGCAGAGGCAGTCCTAATGAAAAACTGTTTTTT.

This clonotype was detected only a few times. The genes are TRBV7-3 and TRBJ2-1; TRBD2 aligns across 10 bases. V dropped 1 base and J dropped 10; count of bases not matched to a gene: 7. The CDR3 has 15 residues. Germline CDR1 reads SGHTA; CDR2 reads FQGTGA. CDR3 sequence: CASSLRLAGIGEQFF. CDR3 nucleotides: TGTGCCAGCAGCTTAAGACTAGCGGGTATAGGGGAGCAGTTCTTC. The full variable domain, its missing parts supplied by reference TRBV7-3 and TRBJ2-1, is GAGVSQTPSNKVTEKGKYVELRCDPISGHTALYWYRQSLGQGPEFLIYFQGTGAADDSGLPNDRFFAVRPEGSVSTLKIQRTERGDSAVYLCASSLRLAGIGEQFFGPGTRLTVL.

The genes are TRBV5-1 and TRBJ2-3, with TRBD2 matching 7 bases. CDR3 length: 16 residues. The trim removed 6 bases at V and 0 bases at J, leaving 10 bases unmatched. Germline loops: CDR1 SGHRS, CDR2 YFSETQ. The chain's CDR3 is CASKPFAGASTDTQYF. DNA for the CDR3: TGCGCCAGCAAACCCTTCGCGGGAGCTAGCACAGATACGCAGTATTTT.

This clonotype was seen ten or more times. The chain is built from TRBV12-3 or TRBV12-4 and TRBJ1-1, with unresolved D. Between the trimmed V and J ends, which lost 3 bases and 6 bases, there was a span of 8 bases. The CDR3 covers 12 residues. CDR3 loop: CASSFSLSEAFF. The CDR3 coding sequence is TGTGCCAGCAGTTTTTCCCTTTCTGAAGCTTTCTTT.

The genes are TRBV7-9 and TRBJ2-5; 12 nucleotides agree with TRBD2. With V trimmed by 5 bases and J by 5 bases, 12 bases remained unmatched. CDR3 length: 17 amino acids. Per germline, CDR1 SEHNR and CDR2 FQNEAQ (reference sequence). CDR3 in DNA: TGTGCCAGCAGCCCTAGACTAGCGGGAGAGGGTCAGGAGACCCAGTACTTC. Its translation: CASSPRLAGEGQETQYF.

The CDR3 loop is CSVELAGLQETQYF. CDR3 sequence (DNA): TGCAGCGTTGAGCTAGCGGGGCTCCAAGAGACCCAGTACTTC. This chain uses TRBV29-1 with TRBJ2-5; TRBD2 matches at 9 bases. The CDR3 has 14 amino acids. Trimming removed 3 bases from V and 1 base from J; junction bases left unmatched: 3. Germline V gives CDR1 SQVTM, CDR2 ANQGSEA.

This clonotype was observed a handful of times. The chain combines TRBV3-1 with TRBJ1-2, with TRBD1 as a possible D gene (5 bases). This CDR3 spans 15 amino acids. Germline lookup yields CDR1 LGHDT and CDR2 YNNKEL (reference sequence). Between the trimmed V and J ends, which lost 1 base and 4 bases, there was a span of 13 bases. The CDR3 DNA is TGTGCCAGCAGCCAAGTAGGCAGACAGCCCTATGGCTACACCTTC. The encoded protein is CASSQVGRQPYGYTF.

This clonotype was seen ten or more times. The chain's CDR3 is CASSQPRGGPFF. The CDR3 DNA sequence: TGTGCCAGCAGCCAACCCCGGGGGGGACCTTTCTTT. V is TRBV3-1 and J is TRBJ1-1; TRBD1 is a possible D gene (5 bases). Trimming left V 2 bases short and J 12 bases short, with 13 bases between. CDR3 size: 12 residues. Germline V lookup: CDR1 LGHDT, CDR2 YNNKEL (reference sequence).

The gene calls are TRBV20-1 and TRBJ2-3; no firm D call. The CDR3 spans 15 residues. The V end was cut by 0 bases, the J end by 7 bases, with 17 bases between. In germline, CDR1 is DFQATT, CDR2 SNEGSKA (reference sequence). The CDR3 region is CSARDWAHPTNTQYF. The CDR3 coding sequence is TGCAGTGCTAGAGATTGGGCCCATCCTACGAATACGCAGTATTTT.

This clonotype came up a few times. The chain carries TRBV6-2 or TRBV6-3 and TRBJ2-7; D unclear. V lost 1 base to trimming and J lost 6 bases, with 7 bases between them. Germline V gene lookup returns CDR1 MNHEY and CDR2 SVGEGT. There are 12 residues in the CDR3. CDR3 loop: CASSYWASEQYF. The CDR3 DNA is TGTGCCAGCAGTTACTGGGCCTCCGAGCAGTACTTC.

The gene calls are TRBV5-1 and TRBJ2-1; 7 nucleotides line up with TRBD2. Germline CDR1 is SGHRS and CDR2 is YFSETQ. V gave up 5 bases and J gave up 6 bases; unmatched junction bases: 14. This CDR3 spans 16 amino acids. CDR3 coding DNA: TGCGCCAGCAGAACACGTCGGGGCGGGAGTTTCAATGAGCAGTTCTTC. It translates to CASRTRRGGSFNEQFF.

The CDR3 DNA reads as TGTGCCATCAGTGAGTACGAGCCGGGACTAGCCCCCTACAATGAGCAGTTCTTC. Its protein product is CAISEYEPGLAPYNEQFF. The chain links TRBV10-3 to TRBJ2-1, with 9 bases that match TRBD2. CDR1 and CDR2 (germline): ENHRY, SYGVKD. The CDR3 is made up of 18 amino acids. Trimming took 1 base from V and 2 from J; bases not matched to a gene: 9.

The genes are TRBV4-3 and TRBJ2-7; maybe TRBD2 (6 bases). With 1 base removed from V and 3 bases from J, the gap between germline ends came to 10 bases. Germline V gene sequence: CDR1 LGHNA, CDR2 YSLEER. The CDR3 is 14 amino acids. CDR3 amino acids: CASSQGGGGYEQYF. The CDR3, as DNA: TGCGCCAGCAGCCAAGGTGGGGGAGGCTACGAGCAGTACTTC.

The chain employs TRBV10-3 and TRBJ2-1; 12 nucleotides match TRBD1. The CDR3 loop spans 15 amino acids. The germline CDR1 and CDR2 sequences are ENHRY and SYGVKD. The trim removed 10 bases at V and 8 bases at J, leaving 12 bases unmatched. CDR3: CATSPGTGGWDEQFF. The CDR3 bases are TGTGCCACCTCACCCGGGACAGGGGGCTGGGATGAGCAGTTCTTC.

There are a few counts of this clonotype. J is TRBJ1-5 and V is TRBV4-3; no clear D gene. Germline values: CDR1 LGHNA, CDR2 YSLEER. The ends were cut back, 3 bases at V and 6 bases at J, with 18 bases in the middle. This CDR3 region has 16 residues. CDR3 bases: TGCGCCAGCAGCCAGGATGACAAGGGAGGAAGTCAGCCCCAGCATTTT. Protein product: CASSQDDKGGSQPQHF.

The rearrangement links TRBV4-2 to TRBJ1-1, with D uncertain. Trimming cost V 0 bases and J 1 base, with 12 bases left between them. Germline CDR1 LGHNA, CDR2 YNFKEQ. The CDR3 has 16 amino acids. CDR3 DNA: TGTGCCAGCAGCCAAGATGGAGGTTTGGAGAACACTGAAGCTTTCTTT. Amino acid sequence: CASSQDGGLENTEAFF.

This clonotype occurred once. This CDR3 reads CASSLHTGQGYEQYF. The CDR3 region has the DNA TGCGCCAGCAGCTTGCACACCGGACAGGGGTACGAGCAGTACTTC. The chain links TRBV5-1 to TRBJ2-7; TRBD1 matches at 9 bases. The germline V gene has CDR1 SGHRS and CDR2 YFSETQ. The CDR3 length is 15 residues. J gave up 4 bases and V 1 base, and 6 bases lay outside the gene matches.

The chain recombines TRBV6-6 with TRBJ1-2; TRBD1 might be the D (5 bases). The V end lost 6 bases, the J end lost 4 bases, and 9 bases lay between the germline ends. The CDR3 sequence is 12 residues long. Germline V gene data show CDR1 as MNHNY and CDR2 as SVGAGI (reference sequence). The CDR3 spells CASRDRVYGYTF. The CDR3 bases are TGTGCCAGCAGAGACAGAGTCTATGGCTACACCTTC.

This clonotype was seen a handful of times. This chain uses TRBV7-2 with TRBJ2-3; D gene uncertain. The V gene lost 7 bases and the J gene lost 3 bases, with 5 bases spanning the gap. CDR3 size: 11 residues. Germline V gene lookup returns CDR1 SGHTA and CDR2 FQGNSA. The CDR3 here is CASTLTDTQYF. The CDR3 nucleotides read TGTGCCAGCACGTTGACAGATACGCAGTATTTT.

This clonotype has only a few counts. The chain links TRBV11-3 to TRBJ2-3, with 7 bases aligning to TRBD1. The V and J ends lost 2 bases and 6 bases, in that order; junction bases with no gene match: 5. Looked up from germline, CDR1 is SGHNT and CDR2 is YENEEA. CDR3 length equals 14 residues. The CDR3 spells CASSLTGEIDTQYF. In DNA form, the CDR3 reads TGTGCCAGCAGCTTAACAGGGGAGATCGATACGCAGTATTTT.

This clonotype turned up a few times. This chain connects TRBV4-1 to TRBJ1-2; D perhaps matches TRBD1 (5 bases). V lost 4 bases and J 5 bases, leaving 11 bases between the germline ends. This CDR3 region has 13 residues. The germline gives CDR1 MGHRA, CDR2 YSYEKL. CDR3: CASSPRAGYGYTF. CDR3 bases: TGCGCCAGCAGCCCCAGGGCCGGATATGGCTACACCTTC.

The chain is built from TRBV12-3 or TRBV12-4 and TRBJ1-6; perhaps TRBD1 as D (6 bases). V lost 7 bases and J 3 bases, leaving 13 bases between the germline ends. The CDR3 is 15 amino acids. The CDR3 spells CASTLTGIYNSPLHF. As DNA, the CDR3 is TGTGCCAGCACCCTGACAGGAATCTATAATTCACCCCTCCACTTT.

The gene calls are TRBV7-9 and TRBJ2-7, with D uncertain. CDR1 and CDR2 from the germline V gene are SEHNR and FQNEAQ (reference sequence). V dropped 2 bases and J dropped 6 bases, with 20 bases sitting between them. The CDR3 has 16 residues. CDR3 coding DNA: TGTGCCAGCAGCTTATTGGCCTTCGGAAAGTCTAGCGAGCAGTACTTC. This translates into CASSLLAFGKSSEQYF. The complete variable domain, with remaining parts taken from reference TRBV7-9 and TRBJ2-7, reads DTGVSQNPRHKITKRGQNVTFRCDPISEHNRLYWYRQTLGQGPEFLTYFQNEAQLEKSRLLSDRFSAERPKGSFSTLEIQRTEQGDSAMYLCASSLLAFGKSSEQYFGPGTRLTVT.

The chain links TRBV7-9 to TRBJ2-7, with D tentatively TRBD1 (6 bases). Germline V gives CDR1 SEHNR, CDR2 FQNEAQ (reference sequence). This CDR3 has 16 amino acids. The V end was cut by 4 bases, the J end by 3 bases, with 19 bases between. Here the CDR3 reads CASSSLDRSYLYEQYF. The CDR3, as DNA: TGTGCCAGCAGCTCCCTCGACAGGAGCTATCTCTACGAGCAGTACTTC.

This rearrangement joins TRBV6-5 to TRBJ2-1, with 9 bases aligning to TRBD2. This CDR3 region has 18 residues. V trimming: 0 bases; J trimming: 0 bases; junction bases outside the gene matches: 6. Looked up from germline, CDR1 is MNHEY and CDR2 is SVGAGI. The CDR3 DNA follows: TGTGCCAGCAGTTACTCGGCGGGAGGGCCCAGCTCCTACAATGAGCAGTTCTTC. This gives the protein CASSYSAGGPSSYNEQFF.

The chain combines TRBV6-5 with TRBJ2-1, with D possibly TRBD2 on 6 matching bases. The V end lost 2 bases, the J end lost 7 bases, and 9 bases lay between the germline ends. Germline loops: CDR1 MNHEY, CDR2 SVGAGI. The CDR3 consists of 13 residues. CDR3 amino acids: CASSYLEGNEQFF. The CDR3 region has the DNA TGTGCCAGCAGTTACCTGGAGGGGAATGAGCAGTTCTTC.

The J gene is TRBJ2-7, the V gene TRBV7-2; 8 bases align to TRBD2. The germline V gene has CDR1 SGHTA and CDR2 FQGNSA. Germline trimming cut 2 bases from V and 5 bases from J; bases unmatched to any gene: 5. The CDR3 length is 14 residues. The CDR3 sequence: CASSLSGSAHEQYF. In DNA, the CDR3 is TGTGCCAGCAGCTTAAGCGGGAGCGCCCACGAGCAGTACTTC. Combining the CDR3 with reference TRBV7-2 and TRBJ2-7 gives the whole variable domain GAGVSQSPSNKVTEKGKDVELRCDPISGHTALYWYRQSLGQGLEFLIYFQGNSAPDKSGLPSDRFSAERTGGSVSTLTIQRTQQEDSAVYLCASSLSGSAHEQYFGPGTRLTVT.